Presented here are 27 T cell receptor beta chains from one specimen sequenced in a study of cytomegalovirus exposure and HLA in healthy donors. Both 60 Vbeta primers and 13 Jbeta primers went into the PCR. Generated by immunoSEQ multiplex PCR, the TCRdb table keeps only in-frame clones and is missing some. The repertoire consists of fewer than 250,000 clones, with less than 85% occurring once and the leading ten covering 0.63%. Sequencing was done on a sample of PBMCs. The receptors stem from a man aged 18 to 29 in good health and CMV-seronegative.

V and J are TRBV28 and TRBJ1-1, with D unclear. The CDR3 is made up of 11 amino acids. Germline lookup yields CDR1 MDHEN and CDR2 SYDVKM. Trimming cost V 8 bases and J 5 bases, with 9 bases left between them. The DNA for the CDR3 is TGTGCCAGCCGACGAGGTACTGAAGCTTTCTTT. It translates to CASRRGTEAFF.

In DNA, the CDR3 is TGTGCCAGCAGCTTCCGGGACACCATCTCCTACGAGCAGTACTTC. Protein sequence: CASSFRDTISYEQYF. The V call is TRBV7-9, the J call TRBJ2-7, with D tentatively TRBD1 (6 bases). Trimming left V 3 bases short and J 0 bases short, with 12 bases between. This CDR3 comprises 15 residues. Germline V CDR1 and CDR2: SEHNR, FQNEAQ (reference sequence).

J is TRBJ1-4 and V is TRBV5-1; TRBD1 is a possible D gene (5 bases). Germline V gene data show CDR1 as SGHRS and CDR2 as YFSETQ. The CDR3 length is 15 residues. Trimming left V 3 bases short and J 0 bases short, with 9 bases between. The CDR3 protein is CASSWGGATNEKLFF. CDR3 nucleotides: TGCGCCAGCAGCTGGGGGGGGGCAACTAATGAAAAACTGTTTTTT.

The chain is built from TRBV2 and TRBJ2-3, with 8 positions matching TRBD2. The J segment lost 6 bases and the V segment lost 4 bases, leaving 6 bases of the junction unmatched. The CDR3 sequence is 14 residues long. Germline lookup yields CDR1 SNHLY and CDR2 FYNNEI. The CDR3 coding sequence is TGTGCCAGCAGTGTTGGACTAGCAGCGGATACGCAGTATTTT. Amino acid sequence: CASSVGLAADTQYF.

The genes are TRBV5-1 and TRBJ2-7; unclear D gene. Trimming took off 0 bases at V and 1 base at J, with 8 bases between the two ends. This CDR3 is 14 amino acids long. Germline CDR1 reads SGHRS; CDR2 reads YFSETQ. The CDR3 sequence is CASSLVQASYEQYF. The CDR3 DNA follows: TGCGCCAGCAGCTTGGTTCAGGCTTCCTACGAGCAGTACTTC.

This chain uses TRBV19 with TRBJ2-7; 9 bases fit TRBD2. The CDR3 is 14 amino acids. The germline gives CDR1 LNHDA, CDR2 SQIVND (reference sequence). J gave up 3 bases and V 6 bases, and 6 bases lay outside the gene matches. The CDR3: CASSLSGGNYEQYF. The DNA for the CDR3 is TGTGCCAGTAGCCTGAGCGGGGGGAACTACGAGCAGTACTTC.

CDR3 nucleotides: TGTGCCAGCAGCTTAGACGGGAGGGCAGATACGCAGTATTTT. Protein product: CASSLDGRADTQYF. This chain links TRBV5-6 with TRBJ2-3; 8 nucleotides agree with TRBD2. The CDR3 has 14 residues. The ends lost 2 bases at V and 4 bases at J; junction bases unmatched: 3. Germline loops: CDR1 SGHDT, CDR2 YYEEEE.

The chain has TRBV7-2 and TRBJ2-5; possible D gene TRBD2, 6 bases. Trimming removed 4 bases at V and 2 bases at J, with 20 bases between. Looked up from germline, CDR1 is SGHTA and CDR2 is FQGNSA. The CDR3 extends over 17 amino acids. CDR3 sequence: CASSSPRVSGSQETQYF. The CDR3 region has the DNA TGTGCCAGCAGCTCCCCCCGGGTTAGCGGAAGTCAAGAGACCCAGTACTTC.

This rearrangement joins TRBV9 to TRBJ2-5; 8 bases map to TRBD2. The germline CDR1 and CDR2 sequences are SGDLS and YYNGEE. This CDR3 is 15 amino acids long. Trimming took 0 bases from V and 2 from J; bases not matched to a gene: 3. CDR3 in amino acids: CASSVGLAHQETQYF. CDR3 in DNA: TGTGCCAGCAGCGTAGGACTAGCGCATCAAGAGACCCAGTACTTC.

The rearrangement joins TRBV5-6 to TRBJ1-5; possibly TRBD1 for D (5 bases). Germline V lookup: CDR1 SGHDT, CDR2 YYEEEE. The CDR3 runs 13 residues. V dropped 4 bases and J dropped 7 bases, with 12 bases sitting between them. For the CDR3, the DNA is TGTGCCAGCAGCAGGACCCGGGGGCAGCCCCAGCATTTT. Encoded protein: CASSRTRGQPQHF.

This chain links TRBV7-3 with TRBJ2-3; the match to TRBD2 covers 10 bases. The ends lost 5 bases at V and 5 bases at J; junction bases unmatched: 10. Per germline, CDR1 SGHTA and CDR2 FQGTGA. The CDR3 contains 16 residues. CDR3 DNA sequence: TGTGCCAGCAGCCCCCTAGCGGGAGTAGGGGGAGATACGCAGTATTTT. Amino acid sequence: CASSPLAGVGGDTQYF.

About this clone itself: An end of the junction differs from the germline gene, which may be a read error. The chain joins TRBV2 to TRBJ2-1, with D possibly TRBD2 on 5 matching bases. Per the germline V gene, CDR1 is SNHLY and CDR2 is FYNNEI. This CDR3 is built from 14 residues. CDR3 sequence (DNA): TGTGCCAGCAGTTTTCCTAGCTCCCACAATGAGCAGTTCTTC. Protein sequence: CASSFPSSHNEQFF.

J is TRBJ1-1 and V is TRBV6-1, with D hard to call. The germline V gene has CDR1 MNHNS and CDR2 SASEGT. This CDR3 has 12 amino acids. Trimming took 1 base from V and 10 from J, leaving 10 bases between them. The CDR3 reads CASSEGLRRAFF. The CDR3 DNA sequence: TGTGCCAGCAGTGAAGGCCTCCGCAGAGCTTTCTTT.

This sequence joins TRBV9 and TRBJ1-4; D remains unclear. This CDR3 has 13 amino acids. CDR1 and CDR2 (germline): SGDLS, YYNGEE. Between the trimmed V and J ends, which lost 4 bases and 0 bases, there was a span of 4 bases. CDR3 bases: TGTGCCAGCAGCTTCACAACTAATGAAAAACTGTTTTTT. Its protein product is CASSFTTNEKLFF.

This chain connects TRBV14 to TRBJ2-1; weak D call: TRBD1 (5 bases). V lost 1 base and J 10 bases, leaving 11 bases between the germline ends. This CDR3 region has 13 residues. CDR1 and CDR2 from the germline V gene are SGHDN and FVKESK. The CDR3 bases are TGTGCCAGCAGCCAAGTGGACACCTACGAGCAGTTCTTC. It yields the protein CASSQVDTYEQFF.

The rearrangement joins TRBV28 to TRBJ2-7, with 11 positions matching TRBD1. Germline-derived CDR1 and CDR2 are MDHEN and SYDVKM. CDR3 length: 15 residues. Trimming at V came to 5 bases and at J to 2 bases, leaving 5 bases not matched to a gene. The CDR3 reads CASSVPGQGAYEQYF. In nucleotides, the CDR3 is TGTGCCAGCAGTGTACCGGGACAGGGGGCCTACGAGCAGTACTTC. The complete variable domain, with remaining parts taken from reference TRBV28 and TRBJ2-7, reads DVKVTQSSRYLVKRTGEKVFLECVQDMDHENMFWYRQDPGLGLRLIYFSYDVKMKEKGDIPEGYSVSREKKERFSLILESASTNQTSMYLCASSVPGQGAYEQYFGPGTRLTVT.

The chain employs TRBV19 and TRBJ1-1, with D tentatively TRBD1 (5 bases). Germline V lookup: CDR1 LNHDA, CDR2 SQIVND (reference sequence). Trimming pared 6 bases from V and 2 bases from J, leaving 13 bases between. The length of the CDR3 is 14 residues. Here the CDR3 reads CASRFGGGNTEAFF. For the CDR3, the DNA is TGTGCCAGTAGATTCGGGGGGGGAAACACTGAAGCTTTCTTT.

The chain uses TRBV7-2 and TRBJ2-7; TRBD2 aligns across 7 bases. CDR1 and CDR2 (germline): SGHTA, FQGNSA. The CDR3 runs to 15 residues. V lost 1 base, J lost 2 bases, and 5 bases stayed unmatched. The chain's CDR3 is CASSLVTGGAYEQYF. CDR3 nucleotides: TGTGCCAGCAGCTTAGTAACGGGAGGAGCCTACGAGCAGTACTTC.

V and J are TRBV5-4 and TRBJ1-1; D not resolved. CDR3 length: 13 residues. Trimming took off 4 bases at V and 2 bases at J, with 9 bases between the two ends. In germline, CDR1 is SGHNT, CDR2 YYREEE (reference sequence). CDR3 protein: CASSLRPNTEAFF. The CDR3 bases are TGTGCCAGCAGCCTGAGGCCTAACACTGAAGCTTTCTTT.

This rearrangement joins TRBV28 to TRBJ2-2; TRBD1 matches 7 bases. V was clipped by 8 bases and J by 1 base; unmatched bases: 4. CDR3 size: 14 residues. Germline V lookup: CDR1 MDHEN, CDR2 SYDVKM. CDR3 amino acids: CASLTGQNTGELFF. DNA of the CDR3: TGTGCCAGCTTGACAGGGCAGAACACCGGGGAGCTGTTTTTT.

This clone was seen only a few times. The chain joins TRBV5-3 to TRBJ2-5; 8 bases agree with TRBD2. TRBV5-3 is recorded as an ORF, its role being uncertain. V was clipped by 4 bases and J by 0 bases; unmatched bases: 14. This CDR3 comprises 18 residues. The CDR3 nucleotides are TGTGCCAGAAGCGACGCAACCAGACTAGCGCCGAACCAAGAGACCCAGTACTTC. It codes for CARSDATRLAPNQETQYF.

The chain carries TRBV19 and TRBJ1-1; no clear D gene. Germline V gene data show CDR1 as LNHDA and CDR2 as SQIVND (reference sequence). With 8 bases removed from V and 4 bases from J, the gap between germline ends came to 26 bases. The CDR3 is made up of 17 amino acids. The CDR3 loop reads CASHSPPWVSTPTEAFF. CDR3 bases: TGTGCCAGTCATAGCCCTCCGTGGGTCAGCACCCCCACTGAAGCTTTCTTT.

This clone has a single count. This chain connects TRBV5-4 to TRBJ1-1; TRBD1 agrees at 7 bases. Per the germline V gene, CDR1 is SGHNT and CDR2 is YYREEE (reference sequence). V lost 0 bases to trimming and J lost 4 bases; unmatched junction nucleotides: 6. The CDR3 has 15 amino acids. CDR3 in DNA: TGTGCCAGCAGCTTGGCCACAGGGGTCGGCACTGAAGCTTTCTTT. This gives the protein CASSLATGVGTEAFF. The variable domain in full, with the rest retrieved from reference TRBV5-4 and TRBJ1-1, is ETGVTQSPTHLIKTRGQQVTLRCSSQSGHNTVSWYQQALGQGPQFIFQYYREEENGRGNFPPRFSGLQFPNYSSELNVNALELDDSALYLCASSLATGVGTEAFFGQGTRLTVV.

The genes are TRBV2 and TRBJ2-5; 7 bases line up with TRBD1. The better agreement between TRBJ2-7 and the DNA end casts doubt on the J call. Germline V CDR1 and CDR2: SNHLY, FYNNEI. CDR3 length: 13 amino acids. For the CDR3, the DNA is TGTGCCAGCATGATGGCAGGGGGCTACGAGCAGTACTTC. Its translation: CASMMAGGYEQYF.

Written as DNA, the CDR3 is TGTGCCAGCAGCTCTTATCGGACAGCACAAAGGGGAGCTTTCTTT. Protein product: CASSSYRTAQRGAFF. V gene TRBV5-6 combines with J gene TRBJ1-1, with D possibly TRBD1 on 6 matching bases. The V and J ends lost 3 bases and 10 bases respectively, with 22 bases between them. Looked up from germline, CDR1 is SGHDT and CDR2 is YYEEEE. This CDR3 has 15 amino acids.

The J gene is TRBJ1-2, the V gene TRBV6-1; TRBD1 matches at 7 bases. The germline CDR1 and CDR2 sequences are MNHNS and SASEGT. Germline trimming cut 7 bases from V and 2 bases from J; bases unmatched to any gene: 10. The CDR3 has 15 amino acids. The CDR3 region has the DNA TGTGCCAGCACCTGGGACAGCATAAAAAACTATGGCTACACCTTC. This gives the protein CASTWDSIKNYGYTF.

CDR3 loop: CASSTGTGGSYGYTF. In DNA, the CDR3 is TGTGCCAGCAGCACAGGGACAGGGGGCAGCTATGGCTACACCTTC. The V call is TRBV9, the J call TRBJ1-2; 12 positions agree with TRBD1. This CDR3 contains 15 residues. CDR1 SGDLS and CDR2 YYNGEE come from the germline V gene. V was clipped by 4 bases and J by 4 bases; unmatched bases: 5.